The rows below give T cell receptor beta chains drawn from one sample of a study of beta chain features in type 1 diabetes. The assay was immunoSEQ multiplex PCR, and TCRdb's table has in-frame clones only and misses some. Counted here are about 620,000 clones, 15% to 19% occurring once; the ten biggest clones make up around 0.095%. The sequencing input was naive CD4+ T cells from blood. Source of these receptors: a man between 18 and 35 years old in good health. CDR3s include the opening cysteine and the closing phenylalanine or tryptophan. A D gene is named only where the DNA matches it firmly. Rows give clone size only sometimes, using once, few, many, or a class for an expanded clone.

d_call	j_call	v_call	cdr3_length	clone_size	cdr3_nt	cdr3_aa
TRBD1	TRBJ2-7	TRBV7-2	15	-	TGTGCCAGCAGCCGGTCGACAGGGTACGGCTACGAGCAGTACTTC	CASSRSTGYGYEQYF
TRBD1	TRBJ1-1	TRBV7-9	16	few	TGTGCCAGCAGCTTAGCCCAAGGGACAGGGGGCACTGAAGCTTTCTTT	CASSLAQGTGGTEAFF
-	TRBJ2-6	TRBV5-1	15	few	TGCGCCAGCAGCCTTAGTAGCTCTGGGGCCAACGTCCTGACTTTC	CASSLSSSGANVLTF
-	TRBJ2-7	TRBV19	13	-	TGTGCCAGTAGTATGGACGGAGCCTACGAGCAGTACTTC	CASSMDGAYEQYF
TRBD1	TRBJ2-1	TRBV18	13	-	TGTGCCAGCTCACGGGACAGGAGCGATGAGCAGTTCTTC	CASSRDRSDEQFF
-	TRBJ2-2	TRBV2	14	few	TGTGCCAGCAGTGGCACAAGGAGTGGCGGGGAGCTGTTTTTT	CASSGTRSGGELFF
-	TRBJ1-6	TRBV28	17	few	TGTGCCAGCAGTGCGAACCGGGCCGCCTTGCGGAATTCACCCCTCCACTTT	CASSANRAALRNSPLHF
-	TRBJ1-4	TRBV4-1	13	-	TGCGCCAGCAGCCACCGTGCGGATGAAAAACTGTTTTTT	CASSHRADEKLFF
-	TRBJ2-5	TRBV14	15	-	TGTGCCAGCAGCCAAAAAGGGGGGCTGGGAGAGACCCAGTACTTC	CASSQKGGLGETQYF
-	TRBJ1-2	TRBV6-5	13	-	TGTGCCAGCAGACCCGCCGGAGGGCGCGGCTACACCTTC	CASRPAGGRGYTF
TRBD1	TRBJ1-2	TRBV7-2	15	-	TGTGCCAGCAGCCCAGGACAGGCTATCACCTATGGCTACACCTTC	CASSPGQAITYGYTF
TRBD1	TRBJ1-2	TRBV6-5	14	few	TGTGCCAGCAGTTACTCGACAGGGACCTATGGCTACACCTTC	CASSYSTGTYGYTF
TRBD1	TRBJ1-5	TRBV7-2	15	-	TGTGCCAGCAGCTTAGGGGGACAGGGGAATCAGCCCCAGCATTTT	CASSLGGQGNQPQHF
-	TRBJ1-6	TRBV4-2	16	once	TGTGCCAGCAGCCAAGCGTCCAGCTCCTATAATTCACCCCTCCACTTT	CASSQASSSYNSPLHF
TRBD1	TRBJ1-2	TRBV6-5	15	-	TGTGCCAGCAGTTACGGGGGACAGGGGAGCTATGGCTACACCTTC	CASSYGGQGSYGYTF
-	TRBJ2-7	TRBV20-1	11	few	TGCAGTGCTAGCTCGGGGACGGAGCAGTACTTC	CSASSGTEQYF